This is a list of T cell receptor beta chains from one sample in a study of cytomegalovirus exposure and HLA in healthy donors. Only in-frame clones appear in the TCRdb table, and some are missing; sequencing was by immunoSEQ multiplex PCR. The sample includes approximately 80,000 clones, 55% to 70% of them seen just once. The sample was PBMCs. The receptors originated from a woman aged 40-49 years in good health and CMV-seropositive. Both conserved end residues are part of each CDR3. The D gene is left open where the match is weak. The listing skips clone size in some rows; elsewhere it reads once, few, many or a size class.

DNA | CDR3 | D | size | J | V
TGCGCCAGCAGCCAAGACCCCAGGGGGAACACTGAAGCTTTCTTT | CASSQDPRGNTEAFF | . | few | TRBJ1-1 | TRBV4-1
TGCGCCAGCAGCTACACGGGACTAGCGGAACTCTACGAGCAGTACTTC | CASSYTGLAELYEQYF | TRBD2 | . | TRBJ2-7 | TRBV5-1
TGTGCCAGCAGTGACGGACTAGCGGGAGGGACCGGGGAGCTGTTTTTT | CASSDGLAGGTGELFF | TRBD2 | . | TRBJ2-2 | TRBV2
TGTGCCAGCAGTGAAGGGGGAGGGACCAGGGGCCCTGAAGCTTTCTTT | CASSEGGGTRGPEAFF | . | . | TRBJ1-1 | TRBV2
TGTGCCAGCAGCATCGGACAGGGCAGGGGTTTGACAGATACGCAGTATTTT | CASSIGQGRGLTDTQYF | TRBD1 | . | TRBJ2-3 | TRBV7-9
TGTGCCAGTAGTATAACAGGACAGGGGTATCAGCCCCAGCATTTT | CASSITGQGYQPQHF | TRBD1 | . | TRBJ1-5 | TRBV19
TGTGCCAGCAGCAACAGGGGCGAGCAGTACTTC | CASSNRGEQYF | TRBD1 | . | TRBJ2-7 | TRBV7-9
TGTGCCAGCAGTTCCTCACAGGGGACCGATGGCTACACCTTC | CASSSSQGTDGYTF | TRBD1 | . | TRBJ1-2 | TRBV28
TGCGCCAGCAGCCAAGTCATGACAGGAGCTCAGCCCCAGCATTTT | CASSQVMTGAQPQHF | . | . | TRBJ1-5 | TRBV4-3
TGTGCCAGCAGTTTCCCACTACTGACCGAGGGATATGGCTACACCTTC | CASSFPLLTEGYGYTF | . | . | TRBJ1-2 | TRBV28
TGTGCCAGCAGTTTGGCCACCGGGGAGCTGTTTTTT | CASSLATGELFF | . | few | TRBJ2-2 | TRBV28
TGTGCCAGCAGTCCCTCGGGCCCAATACAGGGGGCCCAAGGCTACACCTTC | CASSPSGPIQGAQGYTF | TRBD1 | . | TRBJ1-2 | TRBV27
TGTGCCAGCAGCGAGCGGAGGGGGCGCCTCCGTGGATCCCAAGAGACCCAGTACTTC | CASSERRGRLRGSQETQYF | . | . | TRBJ2-5 | TRBV11-2
TGTGCCAGCAGCTTAGGCGGGGATTCCTACGAGCAGTACTTC | CASSLGGDSYEQYF | . | . | TRBJ2-7 | TRBV5-4
TGTGCCAGTAGTATTCCCCAGGGGTTTCAGCCCCAGCATTTT | CASSIPQGFQPQHF | . | . | TRBJ1-5 | TRBV19
TGTGCCAGTAGCCTAGCGGGACAGATGAACACTGAAGCTTTCTTT | CASSLAGQMNTEAFF | TRBD1 | . | TRBJ1-1 | TRBV19
TGTGCCAGCAGCGAGGGGACAGGGATCAACACTGAAGCTTTCTTT | CASSEGTGINTEAFF | TRBD1 | few | TRBJ1-1 | TRBV9
TGTGCCAGCAGCTCCCAAGGGGGGAGGGTCGATGAGCAGTTCTTC | CASSSQGGRVDEQFF | . | . | TRBJ2-1 | TRBV7-3
TGTGCCAGCAGCTCATACGGGGGAGTGACTGAAGCTTTCTTT | CASSSYGGVTEAFF | . | . | TRBJ1-1 | TRBV7-3
TGTGCCAGCAGGACACTAGCGGGAGGGATTGATACGCAGTATTTT | CASRTLAGGIDTQYF | TRBD2 | . | TRBJ2-3 | TRBV27
TGTGCCATCAGTGAGTCGAGTGCAGGGGCCGAGCAGTACTTC | CAISESSAGAEQYF | . | . | TRBJ2-7 | TRBV10-3
TGTGCCAGCAGTTCTGGACAGGGTGGGGAGCAGTACTTC | CASSSGQGGEQYF | TRBD1 | few | TRBJ2-7 | TRBV27
TGTGCCTGGAGTGCGGAGGGACAGGCGAGCACAGATACGCAGTATTTT | CAWSAEGQASTDTQYF | TRBD1 | . | TRBJ2-3 | TRBV30
TGTGCCGGCAGCTCCAGTCCGACCAGCGTCTACTCCTACGAGCAGTACTTC | CAGSSSPTSVYSYEQYF | . | . | TRBJ2-7 | TRBV9
TGCGCCAGCAGCTTGGTATCGGGGGAGGGAGAGACCCAGTACTTC | CASSLVSGEGETQYF | TRBD2 | . | TRBJ2-5 | TRBV5-1
TGCGCCAGCAGCTTGGGAACAGACACTGAAGCTTTCTTT | CASSLGTDTEAFF | . | once | TRBJ1-1 | TRBV5-1
TGTGCCAGCAGCGCCCAGGGTAGCAATCAGCCCCAGCATTTT | CASSAQGSNQPQHF | . | . | TRBJ1-5 | TRBV9
TGTGCCAGCAGTCCCCTAGGCAATCAGCCCCAGCATTTT | CASSPLGNQPQHF | . | . | TRBJ1-5 | TRBV28
TGTGCCAGCAGCTTTTCGGACAGGGGAAACATTCAGTACTTC | CASSFSDRGNIQYF | TRBD1 | . | TRBJ2-4 | TRBV28
TGCGCCAGCAGCTTTCTAGCGGACTCCTACAATGAGCAGTTCTTC | CASSFLADSYNEQFF | TRBD2 | . | TRBJ2-1 | TRBV5-1
TGTGCCAGCAGCTTATTATTTATGAACACTGAAGCTTTCTTT | CASSLLFMNTEAFF | . | few | TRBJ1-1 | TRBV7-9
TGTGCCAGCTCACCACGAGGTAAACAGGACCACTACGAGCAGTACTTC | CASSPRGKQDHYEQYF | . | few | TRBJ2-7 | TRBV18
TGTGCCAGCAGGAGGGAACAGGGGGGCTACGAGCAGTACTTC | CASRREQGGYEQYF | TRBD1 | . | TRBJ2-7 | TRBV7-2
TGTGCCAGCAGTTACGGGACAGGTCGCGAGCAGTACTTC | CASSYGTGREQYF | TRBD1 | once | TRBJ2-7 | TRBV6-6
TGTGCCAGCAGCCCGTCCCGAGCCAAAAACATTCAGTACTTC | CASSPSRAKNIQYF | . | few | TRBJ2-4 | TRBV7-2
TGTGCCAGCAGTGAAGGGGGCGCCTATGGCTACACCTTC | CASSEGGAYGYTF | TRBD1 | . | TRBJ1-2 | TRBV6-4
TGCGCCAGCAGCCAAGGGGCGGGAGCCTACAATGAGCAGTTCTTC | CASSQGAGAYNEQFF | TRBD2 | . | TRBJ2-1 | TRBV4-1
TGCGCCAGCAGCCAACTCCATTCGGTCACTGAAGCTTTCTTT | CASSQLHSVTEAFF | . | . | TRBJ1-1 | TRBV4-3
TGTGCCAGCAGCCCGGGACAGGTACCCCGTTACGAGCAGTACTTC | CASSPGQVPRYEQYF | TRBD1 | . | TRBJ2-7 | TRBV7-2
TGCGCCAGCAGCTTGTCCCGGGGGAACGAGCAGTACTTC | CASSLSRGNEQYF | . | . | TRBJ2-7 | TRBV5-1
TGTGCCAGCAGTTATGAGGTCTCCTACGAGCAGTACTTC | CASSYEVSYEQYF | . | . | TRBJ2-7 | TRBV6-5
TGTGCCAGCAGCTTATGGAGACTCAGCGGCACCGGGGAGCTGTTTTTT | CASSLWRLSGTGELFF | . | . | TRBJ2-2 | TRBV5-6
TGTGCCAGCAGTTCCTTACCGACAGGAGACCAAAGCCTCTATGGCTACACCTTC | CASSSLPTGDQSLYGYTF | . | . | TRBJ1-2 | TRBV27
TGTGCCAGCAGCTTGATTGAGACCGGGGAGCTGTTTTTT | CASSLIETGELFF | . | . | TRBJ2-2 | TRBV5-4
TGTGCCAGCAGCTTAACAAGCAATGAGCAGTTCTTC | CASSLTSNEQFF | . | . | TRBJ2-1 | TRBV7-9
TGTGCCACCCAGCGGGGGCTAGGCACTGAAGCTTTCTTT | CATQRGLGTEAFF | . | . | TRBJ1-1 | TRBV7-9
TGTGCCAGCAGCTTTAGTATAGCCGGCGACAATGAGCAGTTCTTC | CASSFSIAGDNEQFF | . | . | TRBJ2-1 | TRBV11-1
TGTGCCAGCAGACTCAGCGGGAGCGGGAACAATGAGCAGTTCTTC | CASRLSGSGNNEQFF | TRBD2 | . | TRBJ2-1 | TRBV2
TGTGCCTGGAGTGTTAGGGAGGGTCAGCCCCAGCATTTT | CAWSVREGQPQHF | . | . | TRBJ1-5 | TRBV30
TGTGCCAGCAGTCGACTAGCGGACACAGATACGCAGTATTTT | CASSRLADTDTQYF | TRBD2 | . | TRBJ2-3 | TRBV28
TGTGCCAGCAGTTTATCGCCCGGGCGCGGAGGGACTGAAGCTTTCTTT | CASSLSPGRGGTEAFF | . | . | TRBJ1-1 | TRBV27
TGTGCCAGCAGCCCTAAGACAGTCAATCAGCCCCAGCATTTT | CASSPKTVNQPQHF | . | . | TRBJ1-5 | TRBV27
TGTGCCAGCAGCCAAGATAATTCGGGGGACTATGGCTACACCTTC | CASSQDNSGDYGYTF | . | . | TRBJ1-2 | TRBV4-2
TGCGCCAGCAGCCCAGGTGATCTACAGGAATATGCTTTCTTT | CASSPGDLQEYAFF | . | . | TRBJ1-1 | TRBV5-1
TGTGCCAGTAGTATAGAACAGAACACTGAAGCTTTCTTT | CASSIEQNTEAFF | . | . | TRBJ1-1 | TRBV19
TGTGCCAGCAGTCCTGGTGGCTGGGGAGGCTATGGCTACACCTTC | CASSPGGWGGYGYTF | . | . | TRBJ1-2 | TRBV27
TGTGCCAGCAGTTTCGGGGGGTGGATGAACACTGAAGCTTTCTTT | CASSFGGWMNTEAFF | . | . | TRBJ1-1 | TRBV28
TGTGCCAGCAACCCGACAGGCATGAACACTGAAGCTTTCTTT | CASNPTGMNTEAFF | . | . | TRBJ1-1 | TRBV27
TGTGCCAGCAGCTCAGCAACCCCGGGACAGAAAAACATTCAGTACTTC | CASSSATPGQKNIQYF | TRBD1 | . | TRBJ2-4 | TRBV13
TGTGCCAGCAGCGTACTCCAGGGGGCGCTTCCCGAGACCCAGTACTTC | CASSVLQGALPETQYF | TRBD1 | . | TRBJ2-5 | TRBV9